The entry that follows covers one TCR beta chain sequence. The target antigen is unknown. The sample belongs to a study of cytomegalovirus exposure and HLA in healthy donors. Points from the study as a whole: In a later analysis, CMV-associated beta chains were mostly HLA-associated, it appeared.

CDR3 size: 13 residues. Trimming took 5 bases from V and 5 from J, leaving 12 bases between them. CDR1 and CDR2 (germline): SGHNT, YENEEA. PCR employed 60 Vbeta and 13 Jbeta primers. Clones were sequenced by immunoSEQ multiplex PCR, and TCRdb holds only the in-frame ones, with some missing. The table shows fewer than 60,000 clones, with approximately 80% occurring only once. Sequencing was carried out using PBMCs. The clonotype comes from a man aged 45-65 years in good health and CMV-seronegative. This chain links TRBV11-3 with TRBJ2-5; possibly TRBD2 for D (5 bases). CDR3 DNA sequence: TGTGCCAGCAGCATCGCGGGTGGGGAGACCCAGTACTTC. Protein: CASSIAGGETQYF.